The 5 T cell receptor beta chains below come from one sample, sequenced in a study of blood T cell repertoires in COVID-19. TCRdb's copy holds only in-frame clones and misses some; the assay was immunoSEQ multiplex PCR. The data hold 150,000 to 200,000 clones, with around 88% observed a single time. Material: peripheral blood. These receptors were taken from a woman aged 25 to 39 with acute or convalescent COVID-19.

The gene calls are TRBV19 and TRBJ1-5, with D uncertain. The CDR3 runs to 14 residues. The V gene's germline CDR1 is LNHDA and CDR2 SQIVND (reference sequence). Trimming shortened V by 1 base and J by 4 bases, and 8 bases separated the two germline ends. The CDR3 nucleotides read TGTGCCAGTAGTATAGTCGGGTTTAATCAGCCCCAGCATTTT. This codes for CASSIVGFNQPQHF. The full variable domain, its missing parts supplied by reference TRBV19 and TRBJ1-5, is DGGITQSPKYLFRKEGQNVTLSCEQNLNHDAMYWYRQDPGQGLRLIYYSQIVNDFQKGDIAEGYSVSREKKESFPLTVTSAQKNPTAFYLCASSIVGFNQPQHFGDGTRLSIL.

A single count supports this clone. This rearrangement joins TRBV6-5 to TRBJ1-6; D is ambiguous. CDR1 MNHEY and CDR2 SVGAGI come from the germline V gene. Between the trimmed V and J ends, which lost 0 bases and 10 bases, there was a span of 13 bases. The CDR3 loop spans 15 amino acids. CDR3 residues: CASSYSSASGSPLHF. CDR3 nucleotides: TGTGCCAGCAGTTACTCGTCGGCATCGGGGTCACCCCTCCACTTT.

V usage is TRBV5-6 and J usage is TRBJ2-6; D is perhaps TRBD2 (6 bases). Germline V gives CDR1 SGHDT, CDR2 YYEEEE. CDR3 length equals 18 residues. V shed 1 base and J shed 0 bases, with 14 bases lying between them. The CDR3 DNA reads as TGTGCCAGCAGCTTGTGGGGGACTTTCTACTCTGGGGCCAACGTCCTGACTTTC. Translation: CASSLWGTFYSGANVLTF.

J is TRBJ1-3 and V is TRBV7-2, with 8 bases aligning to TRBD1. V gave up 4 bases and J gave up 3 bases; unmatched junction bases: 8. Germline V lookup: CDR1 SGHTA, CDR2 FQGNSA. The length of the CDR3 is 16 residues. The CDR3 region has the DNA TGTGCCAGCAGCTGGGACAGGCTTGGAGTTGGAAACACCATATATTTT. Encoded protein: CASSWDRLGVGNTIYF.

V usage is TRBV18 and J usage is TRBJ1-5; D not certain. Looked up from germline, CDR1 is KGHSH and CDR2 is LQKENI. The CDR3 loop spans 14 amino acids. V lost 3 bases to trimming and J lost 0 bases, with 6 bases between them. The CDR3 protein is CASSPSHSNQPQHF. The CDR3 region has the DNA TGTGCCAGCTCACCGAGTCATAGCAATCAGCCCCAGCATTTT.